The 27 T cell receptor beta chains in this list originate from one sample, sequenced in a study of blood T cells in healthy people across ages. A second PCR, run for roughly 7 to 11 cycles, used a sample-barcoded 5' primer plus a J-beta primer mix. TCRdb reprocessed the 5' RACE reads via MiXCR and lists one record per CDR3 protein. Found here are more than 750,000 distinct CDR3 sequences, roughly 28% of them singletons; the top ten hold around 9.6%. Separately, the same data were catalogued under a study of T cells of mothers and their children.

Sequenced sample: blood. These TCRs come from a woman aged 35 to 49 in good health.

This clonotype was observed a few times. The rearrangement uses TRBV6-1 and TRBJ1-2; D not certain. The germline gives CDR1 MNHNS, CDR2 SASEGT. The CDR3 has 15 amino acids. Between the trimmed V and J ends, which lost 1 base and 5 bases, there was a span of 14 bases. Here the CDR3 DNA reads TGTGCCAGCAGTGAAGAGGTGGGCGGATGGTATGGCTACACCTTC. This codes for CASSEEVGGWYGYTF.

This rearrangement joins TRBV20-1 to TRBJ1-5, with 7 bases lining up with TRBD1. The CDR3 sequence is 14 residues long. Per the germline V gene, CDR1 is DFQATT and CDR2 is SNEGSKA (reference sequence). With V trimmed by 5 bases and J by 1 base, 5 bases remained unmatched. In DNA, the CDR3 is TGCAGTGCTTCAGGGGGGGGAAGCAATCAGCCCCAGCATTTT. This sequence encodes CSASGGGSNQPQHF.

CDR3 sequence: CASSLRLGTRNEQYF. CDR3 nucleotide sequence: TGTGCCAGCAGCTTACGCCTCGGGACTAGGAATGAGCAGTACTTC. The J gene is TRBJ2-5, the V gene TRBV7-3, with 8 bases aligning to TRBD2. Trimming cost V 2 bases and J 11 bases; bases outside gene matches: 13. The CDR3 loop spans 15 amino acids. Per germline, CDR1 SGHTA and CDR2 FQGTGA.

In its sample, this clonotype was seen many times. The chain recombines TRBV4-2 with TRBJ1-4; 9 bases agree with TRBD1. Germline CDR1 reads LGHNA; CDR2 reads YNFKEQ. There are 17 residues in the CDR3. The J segment lost 8 bases and the V segment lost 4 bases, leaving 14 bases of the junction unmatched. The CDR3 region is CASSLKIRTGVGEKLFF. Here the CDR3 DNA reads TGTGCCAGCAGCCTAAAGATTAGGACAGGGGTGGGGGAAAAACTGTTTTTT.

As to this clonotype: It may be a read error: a sequence one base away is much more abundant. The V call is TRBV20-1, the J call TRBJ2-4; 7 positions match TRBD2. CDR1 and CDR2 (germline): DFQATT, SNEGSKA (reference sequence). V lost 3 bases, J lost 3 bases, and 5 bases stayed unmatched. The CDR3 spans 14 residues. The CDR3 nucleotides read TGCAGTGCTAGGGAGGGAGGGAACAAAAACATTCAGTACTTC. It is translated as CSAREGGNKNIQYF.

This chain links TRBV28 with TRBJ2-5, with TRBD1 identical over 8 bases. Germline CDR1 is MDHEN and CDR2 is SYDVKM. The V gene end was trimmed by 4 bases and the J gene end by 7 bases; junction bases not matched to a gene: 11. The CDR3 loop spans 15 amino acids. The CDR3 DNA reads TGTGCCAGCAGTTCCACCGGGACAGGCTGTGGGACCCAGTACTTC. Its translation is CASSSTGTGCGTQYF.

The rearrangement joins TRBV6-6 to TRBJ1-1; D ambiguous. CDR3 length: 11 residues. Trimming stripped 10 bases from V and 3 bases from J, with 9 bases between. The germline V gene has CDR1 MNHNY and CDR2 SVGAGI (reference sequence). CDR3 DNA sequence: TGTGCCAACAATAGATACACTGAAGCTTTCTTT. Translation: CANNRYTEAFF.

The chain employs TRBV7-9 and TRBJ1-1; 8 nucleotides align to TRBD1. The germline V gene encodes CDR1 SEHNR and CDR2 FQNEAQ (reference sequence). Trimming cost V 0 bases and J 7 bases; bases outside gene matches: 1. The CDR3 consists of 13 residues. CDR3 sequence: CASSLAGTGEAFF. Written as DNA, the CDR3 is TGTGCCAGCAGCTTAGCGGGGACAGGTGAAGCTTTCTTT.

With respect to this clonotype: A clone one base away is much larger, so this may be a read error. The rearrangement uses TRBV9 and TRBJ2-7; TRBD2 aligns across 9 bases. Matching the DNA end better, TRBJ2-5 makes the J call doubtful. Germline lookup yields CDR1 SGDLS and CDR2 YYNGEE. The CDR3 spans 16 residues. DNA for the CDR3: TGTGCCAGCAGCGCATCTGGCGGGGGGGCCGGAGAGACCCAGTACTTC. It specifies CASSASGGGAGETQYF.

The chain links TRBV4-1 to TRBJ2-2; 14 nucleotides agree with TRBD2. The ends lost 4 bases at V and 3 bases at J; junction bases unmatched: 7. CDR3 length equals 18 residues. Germline lookup yields CDR1 MGHRA and CDR2 YSYEKL. CDR3 sequence: CASSPGTSGGTDTGELFF. CDR3 bases: TGCGCCAGCAGCCCTGGGACTAGCGGGGGCACGGACACCGGGGAGCTGTTTTTT.

The chain uses TRBV11-2 and TRBJ2-1, with 7 bases fitting TRBD1. There are 16 residues in the CDR3. Losses at the gene ends were 1 base for V and 2 bases for J; bases not matched to a gene: 5. Germline-derived CDR1 and CDR2 are SGHAT and FQNNGV. The CDR3 nucleotides are TGTGCCAGCAGCTTAGCCCACAGGGGCCCCTACAATGAGCAGTTCTTC. Protein: CASSLAHRGPYNEQFF.

CDR3 DNA sequence: TGTGCCAGCAGCTCCCGACAGGGGAGAGCAGATACGCAGTATTTT. This codes for CASSSRQGRADTQYF. The chain recombines TRBV5-4 with TRBJ2-3; 8 bases agree with TRBD1. V shed 3 bases and J 4 bases; nucleotides not matched to a gene: 7. The CDR3 covers 15 residues. The germline gives CDR1 SGHNT, CDR2 YYREEE (reference sequence).

In this sample, this clonotype turned up a few times. The V gene is TRBV2, the J gene TRBJ2-7, with 7 bases lining up with TRBD1. This CDR3 spans 18 amino acids. Germline assignment: CDR1 SNHLY and CDR2 FYNNEI. The trim removed 4 bases at V and 1 base at J, leaving 16 bases unmatched. This CDR3 is CASSVRFPGQQLSYEQYF. CDR3 bases: TGTGCCAGCAGTGTTAGATTTCCGGGACAGCAACTATCCTACGAGCAGTACTTC.

The CDR3 here is CASSLERAGDEKLFF. CDR3 in DNA: TGTGCCAGCAGCTTAGAACGGGCAGGGGATGAAAAACTGTTTTTT. The V gene is TRBV7-9, the J gene TRBJ1-4, with a possible D match to TRBD1 (6 bases). Per the germline V gene, CDR1 is SEHNR and CDR2 is FQNEAQ (reference sequence). The V and J ends lost 1 base and 6 bases respectively, with 12 bases between them. The CDR3 length is 15 residues.

This clonotype appeared a few times. A much larger clone is a single base away; this may be a read error. V gene TRBV10-3 combines with J gene TRBJ2-7; D may correspond to TRBD1 or TRBD2 (7 bases each). Trimming took 6 bases from V and 1 from J, leaving 16 bases between them. Germline V gene lookup returns CDR1 ENHRY and CDR2 SYGVKD. The length of the CDR3 is 15 residues. In DNA, the CDR3 is TGTGCCATCAGCAACCGACAGGGAGGGTCCTACGAGCAGTACGTC. It specifies CAISNRQGGSYEQYV.

V is TRBV6-1 and J is TRBJ1-2; D might be TRBD1 (5 bases). Germline values: CDR1 MNHNS, CDR2 SASEGT. The CDR3 extends over 14 amino acids. V was pared by 2 bases and J by 8 bases, with 15 bases between. CDR3 loop: CASSESGAQLGYTF. The CDR3, as DNA: TGTGCCAGCAGTGAAAGTGGGGCGCAATTAGGCTACACCTTC.

J is TRBJ2-1 and V is TRBV29-1, with TRBD1 matching over 12 bases. From germline, CDR1 is SQVTM and CDR2 ANQGSEA. J was trimmed by 6 bases and V by 3 bases; bases with no gene match: 6. The CDR3 is 15 amino acids. In DNA form, the CDR3 reads TGCAGCGTTGAGTTGGGACAGGGGGCCCCCAATGAGCAGTTCTTC. This codes for CSVELGQGAPNEQFF.

This clonotype was counted only a few times. The chain combines TRBV6-2 or TRBV6-3 with TRBJ2-5; 7 bases match TRBD2. This CDR3 region has 16 residues. Germline assignment: CDR1 MNHEY and CDR2 SVGEGT. V shed 2 bases and J 10 bases; nucleotides not matched to a gene: 16. DNA of the CDR3: TGTGCCAGCAGTTACAGGACTAGAGGACAACATGGGGGCCAGTACTTC. This sequence encodes CASSYRTRGQHGGQYF.

Concerning this clonotype itself: A much bigger clone sits one base away, suggesting this may be a read error. Since the CDR3 does not end with the conserved phenylalanine or tryptophan, this likely comes from a read error. The chain's CDR3 is CSVGQGNQPQHL. Written as DNA, the CDR3 is TGCAGCGTGGGACAGGGCAATCAGCCCCAGCATTTG. The chain uses TRBV29-1 and TRBJ1-5, with TRBD1 matching 8 bases. V lost 6 bases to trimming and J lost 2 bases; unmatched junction nucleotides: 0. Germline V gene lookup returns CDR1 SQVTM and CDR2 ANQGSEA. This CDR3 spans 12 amino acids.

This CDR3 reads CSAREAAGGMETQYF. The CDR3 nucleotides are TGCAGTGCTAGAGAGGCTGCGGGGGGAATGGAGACCCAGTACTTC. The chain couples TRBV20-1 to TRBJ2-5; 8 bases are shared with TRBD2. The CDR3 contains 15 residues. CDR1 is DFQATT and CDR2 is SNEGSKA in the germline V gene (reference sequence). With V trimmed by 0 bases and J by 5 bases, 8 bases remained unmatched.

This clonotype was seen only a few times. V is TRBV6-5 and J is TRBJ1-1; 8 bases align to TRBD1. The CDR3 consists of 12 residues. The ends lost 2 bases at V and 10 bases at J; junction bases unmatched: 3. Germline CDR1 MNHEY, CDR2 SVGAGI. The CDR3 coding sequence is TGTGCCAGCAGTTACCGTGGACAGGGAGCTTTCTTT. Amino acid sequence: CASSYRGQGAFF.

This clonotype was counted many times. This sequence joins TRBV25-1 and TRBJ2-3, with 7 bases that match TRBD1. The CDR3 is 17 amino acids. Unmatched junction bases numbered 12, after V lost 2 bases and J lost 4 bases. The V gene's germline CDR1 is MGHDK and CDR2 SYGVNS. This chain's CDR3 is CASSERSRQGSADTQYF. CDR3 nucleotides: TGTGCCAGCAGTGAAAGGTCCCGACAGGGATCGGCAGATACGCAGTATTTT.

A remark on this clonotype: One junction end does not reproduce the germline sequence, and a read error may be involved. The CDR3 region is CSARTAYYDEQFF. Written as DNA, the CDR3 is TGCAGCGCCCGGACAGCATACTACGATGAGCAGTTCTTC. This sequence joins TRBV29-1 and TRBJ2-1; a possible D gene is TRBD1 (6 bases). Germline CDR1 reads SQVTM; CDR2 reads ANQGSEA. CDR3 length: 13 amino acids.

This clonotype was seen more than once but under ten times. A single base separates this from a much larger clone, so it may be a read error. The V and J genes are TRBV7-8 and TRBJ2-1; perhaps TRBD1 as D (6 bases). Between the trimmed V and J ends, which lost 8 bases and 10 bases, there was a span of 12 bases. The CDR3 loop spans 11 amino acids. Germline loops: CDR1 SGHVS, CDR2 FQNEAQ. As DNA, the CDR3 is TGTGCCAGCTCCAGACAGGAGGAGCAGTTCTTC. This encodes CASSRQEEQFF.

This clonotype occurred once. The V call is TRBV7-9, the J call TRBJ1-2; D possibly corresponds to TRBD1 (5 bases). This CDR3 has 17 residues. In germline, CDR1 is SEHNR, CDR2 FQNEAQ (reference sequence). With 1 base removed from V and 4 bases from J, the gap between germline ends came to 19 bases. Here the CDR3 DNA reads TGTGCCAGCAGCTTAGTTCCCTGGGTGCAGGGAGGCTATGGCTACACCTTC. Translated, it gives CASSLVPWVQGGYGYTF.

This clonotype was seen more than once but under ten times. The chain recombines TRBV7-2 with TRBJ2-2; D gene unclear. With 4 bases removed from V and 6 bases from J, the gap between germline ends came to 12 bases. The germline V gene encodes CDR1 SGHTA and CDR2 FQGNSA. The CDR3 extends over 14 amino acids. CDR3 in DNA: TGTGCCAGCAGCTGGGTAGCAGCTGCCGGGGAGCTGTTTTTT. Protein sequence: CASSWVAAAGELFF.

The chain couples TRBV29-1 to TRBJ1-1; 10 nucleotides line up with TRBD1. This CDR3 is 12 amino acids long. CDR1 is SQVTM and CDR2 is ANQGSEA in the germline V gene. The trim removed 5 bases at V and 5 bases at J, leaving 2 bases unmatched. The CDR3 region has the DNA TGCAGCGTTCAGGACAGGGGGACTGAAGCTTTCTTT. The encoded protein is CSVQDRGTEAFF.